The 25 T cell receptor beta chains below come from one sample, sequenced in a study of blood T cell repertoires in COVID-19. Some clones are missing from TCRdb's copy, which holds only in-frame ones; the method was immunoSEQ multiplex PCR. The sample consists of approximately 97,000 clones, 85% of them appearing once. The sequenced sample was peripheral blood. The receptors derive from a man older than 75 with acute or convalescent COVID-19.

The chain is built from TRBV6-5 and TRBJ2-5; 7 bases agree with TRBD2. This CDR3 is 13 amino acids long. Germline-derived CDR1 and CDR2 are MNHEY and SVGAGI. V was clipped by 6 bases and J by 5 bases; unmatched bases: 6. The CDR3 DNA sequence: TGTGCCAGCAGCCGGACTAGGTTGGAGACCCAGTACTTC. The encoded protein is CASSRTRLETQYF.

The chain is built from TRBV6-2 or TRBV6-3 and TRBJ2-2, with TRBD2 matching 7 bases. Germline assignment: CDR1 MNHEY and CDR2 SVGEGT. The CDR3 runs 16 residues. Trimming took 1 base from V and 0 from J; bases not matched to a gene: 2. In DNA, the CDR3 is TGTGCCAGCAGTTACTGGGACTACGCGAACACCGGGGAGCTGTTTTTT. Amino acid sequence: CASSYWDYANTGELFF.

The chain carries TRBV3-1 (or the pseudogene TRBV3-2) and TRBJ2-3; 8 bases agree with TRBD1. Looked up from germline, CDR1 is LGHDT and CDR2 is YNNKEL (reference sequence). After removal of 1 base from V and 6 bases from J, the junction contained 6 bases not matched to a gene. The CDR3 length is 15 residues. CDR3 loop: CASSQVQGAGDTQYF. CDR3 DNA sequence: TGTGCCAGCAGCCAAGTTCAGGGGGCAGGGGATACGCAGTATTTT.

This chain links TRBV30 with TRBJ1-1; 8 positions match TRBD1. The germline CDR1 and CDR2 sequences are GTSNPN and SVGIG (reference sequence). This CDR3 is 16 amino acids long. The V and J ends lost 3 bases and 4 bases, in that order; junction bases with no gene match: 13. CDR3 residues: CAWRSGAGGLRTEAFF. CDR3 DNA sequence: TGTGCCTGGAGGTCGGGGGCAGGGGGCTTGCGCACTGAAGCTTTCTTT. Full variable domain (remainder filled in from reference TRBV30 and TRBJ1-1): SQTIHQWPATLVQPVGSPLSLECTVEGTSNPNLYWYRQAAGRGLQLLFYSVGIGQISSEVPQNLSASRPQDRQFILSSKKLLLSDSGFYLCAWRSGAGGLRTEAFFGQGTRLTVV.

The chain joins TRBV3-1 (or the pseudogene TRBV3-2) to TRBJ2-5; D gene uncertain. Germline CDR1 LGHDT, CDR2 YNNKEL (reference sequence). Trimming removed 4 bases from V and 4 bases from J, with 7 bases in between. This CDR3 has 12 residues. This CDR3 reads CASSRHLETQYF. CDR3 nucleotide sequence: TGTGCCAGCAGCCGACATTTAGAGACCCAGTACTTC.

The chain links TRBV3-1 (or the pseudogene TRBV3-2) to TRBJ1-1; D is possibly TRBD1 (5 bases). Germline V gene sequence: CDR1 LGHDT, CDR2 YNNKEL (reference sequence). The germline V and J ends were trimmed by 3 bases and 0 bases, with 5 bases remaining between them. The CDR3 spans 13 residues. CDR3 in amino acids: CASSQGLNTEAFF. CDR3 DNA: TGTGCCAGCAGCCAGGGGCTGAACACTGAAGCTTTCTTT.

V usage is TRBV30 and J usage is TRBJ1-6; a weak D match, TRBD1 (6 bases). The germline gives CDR1 GTSNPN, CDR2 SVGIG (reference sequence). V was cut by 8 bases and J by 5 bases, with 16 bases left in between. This CDR3 is 14 amino acids long. The CDR3 region is CARRTDLDNSPLHF. The CDR3 nucleotides read TGTGCCCGCAGGACAGACCTAGATAATTCACCCCTCCACTTT.

J is TRBJ1-3 and V is TRBV28; 9 positions match TRBD1. V lost 5 bases to trimming and J lost 2 bases; unmatched junction nucleotides: 25. The CDR3 runs to 22 residues. CDR1 is MDHEN, CDR2 SYDVKM, per germline. CDR3 protein: CASSADVPYPATGGMTGNTIYF. The CDR3, as DNA: TGTGCCAGCAGTGCCGACGTCCCTTATCCCGCGACAGGGGGAATGACTGGAAACACCATATATTTT.

The J gene is TRBJ2-7, the V gene TRBV3-1 (or the pseudogene TRBV3-2); 7 positions agree with TRBD1. The germline gives CDR1 LGHDT, CDR2 YNNKEL (reference sequence). This CDR3 is built from 16 residues. With 4 bases clipped from V and 0 bases from J, the junction kept 9 bases outside the gene matches. The CDR3 spells CASSPLPGQRSYEQYF. The DNA of the CDR3 is TGTGCCAGCAGCCCTCTTCCGGGACAGCGCTCCTACGAGCAGTACTTC.

The chain combines TRBV7-9 with TRBJ2-1; 9 bases map to TRBD2. After removal of 5 bases from V and 6 bases from J, the junction contained 5 bases not matched to a gene. Germline lookup yields CDR1 SEHNR and CDR2 FQNEAQ (reference sequence). The length of the CDR3 is 14 residues. CDR3 region: CASSALAGVNEQFF. For the CDR3, the DNA is TGTGCCAGCAGCGCCTTAGCGGGAGTCAATGAGCAGTTCTTC.

The DNA of the CDR3 is TGTGCCAGCAGCTTCGGGACAGCAAACACTGAAGCTTTCTTT. Translating gives CASSFGTANTEAFF. The chain couples TRBV5-4 to TRBJ1-1; 7 bases are shared with TRBD1. The CDR3 runs to 14 residues. Germline loops: CDR1 SGHNT, CDR2 YYREEE (reference sequence). Trimming took 2 bases from V and 2 from J; bases not matched to a gene: 3. The variable domain in full, completed from reference TRBV5-4 and TRBJ1-1, reads ETGVTQSPTHLIKTRGQQVTLRCSSQSGHNTVSWYQQALGQGPQFIFQYYREEENGRGNFPPRFSGLQFPNYSSELNVNALELDDSALYLCASSFGTANTEAFFGQGTRLTVV.

The genes are TRBV28 and TRBJ1-1; a weak D match, TRBD1 (5 bases). The V and J ends lost 6 bases and 0 bases respectively, with 8 bases between them. Germline values: CDR1 MDHEN, CDR2 SYDVKM. There are 13 residues in the CDR3. CDR3 DNA: TGTGCCAGCAGGACAGTTATGAACACTGAAGCTTTCTTT. Encoded protein: CASRTVMNTEAFF.

The chain links TRBV28 to TRBJ1-2; D uncertain. This CDR3 comprises 13 residues. With 5 bases removed from V and 10 bases from J, the gap between germline ends came to 17 bases. The germline V gene has CDR1 MDHEN and CDR2 SYDVKM. The CDR3 DNA reads TGTGCCAGCAGTCCCTCCGGGAACCCGGCCTACACCTTC. Its protein is CASSPSGNPAYTF.

The chain joins TRBV14 to TRBJ1-6; 8 bases line up with TRBD1. The CDR3 length is 13 residues. Unmatched junction bases numbered 4, after V lost 8 bases and J lost 7 bases. The germline CDR1 and CDR2 sequences are SGHDN and FVKESK. CDR3 in DNA: TGTGCCAGCCGGACAGGGCTAAATTCACCCCTCCACTTT. Protein sequence: CASRTGLNSPLHF.

This clone has a handful of counts. CDR3 region: CSASRGQPQHF. CDR3 nucleotides: TGCAGTGCTAGTAGGGGACAGCCCCAGCATTTT. The chain joins TRBV20-1 to TRBJ1-5; D may be TRBD1 (5 bases). Germline CDR1 reads DFQATT; CDR2 reads SNEGSKA (reference sequence). The ends were cut back, 3 bases at V and 7 bases at J, with 7 bases in the middle. The CDR3 totals 11 residues.

The V gene is TRBV5-1, the J gene TRBJ2-3; maybe TRBD2 (6 bases). V was trimmed by 0 bases and J by 5 bases, leaving 13 bases between them. The CDR3 totals 15 residues. Looked up from germline, CDR1 is SGHRS and CDR2 is YFSETQ. The CDR3 nucleotides read TGCGCCAGCAGCTTGGACGGGAGCGTTGGAGATACGCAGTATTTT. Residues: CASSLDGSVGDTQYF.

The chain joins TRBV30 to TRBJ1-4; D perhaps matches TRBD1 (6 bases). The length of the CDR3 is 16 residues. The V and J ends lost 2 bases and 7 bases respectively, with 20 bases between them. Germline CDR1 reads GTSNPN; CDR2 reads SVGIG (reference sequence). The CDR3 coding sequence is TGTGCCTGGAGTTTTGGGGGCGCGTGGGGTATTGAAAAACTGTTTTTT. It yields the protein CAWSFGGAWGIEKLFF.

V gene TRBV19 combines with J gene TRBJ2-6; D unresolved. Germline V gene lookup returns CDR1 LNHDA and CDR2 SQIVND (reference sequence). V was pared by 3 bases and J by 0 bases, with 6 bases between. This CDR3 spans 15 amino acids. The CDR3 region is CASSIISSGANVLTF. The DNA of the CDR3 is TGTGCCAGTAGTATTATTAGCTCTGGGGCCAACGTCCTGACTTTC.

The gene calls are TRBV27 and TRBJ1-2; no clear D. The V and J ends lost 0 bases and 7 bases respectively, with 12 bases between them. Per the germline V gene, CDR1 is MNHEY and CDR2 is SMNVEV (reference sequence). The CDR3 covers 14 residues. CDR3: CASSLSVTIGGYTF. The CDR3 nucleotides read TGTGCCAGCAGTTTATCGGTTACTATAGGTGGCTACACCTTC.

The chain is built from TRBV28 and TRBJ2-3, with 10 nucleotides matching TRBD2. V dropped 8 bases and J dropped 4; count of bases not matched to a gene: 12. Germline V CDR1 and CDR2: MDHEN, SYDVKM. The CDR3 spans 16 residues. CDR3 bases: TGTGCCAGCGGGAGAACTAGCGGGAAACGGGCAGATACGCAGTATTTT. This gives the protein CASGRTSGKRADTQYF.

This chain joins TRBV6-4 and TRBJ1-3; no clear D gene. Germline V CDR1 and CDR2: MRHNA, SNTAGT. The CDR3 length is 16 residues. Trimming pared 11 bases from V and 0 bases from J, leaving 20 bases between. The CDR3 DNA reads TGTGCCTTCTCGGGGTTCGGCGGCAGCTCTGGAAACACCATATATTTT. Protein product: CAFSGFGGSSGNTIYF.

This clone was observed once. J is TRBJ1-2 and V is TRBV19; maybe TRBD1 (5 bases). The germline V gene encodes CDR1 LNHDA and CDR2 SQIVND (reference sequence). Between the trimmed V and J ends, which lost 5 bases and 4 bases, there was a span of 17 bases. The CDR3 is made up of 15 amino acids. The CDR3 bases are TGTGCCAGTAGTCCACCCGCGGGGGGACCCTATGGCTACACCTTC. Encoded protein: CASSPPAGGPYGYTF.

The CDR3 bases are TGTGCCAGCAGCCAAGTGGCAGGGGGTTTAGGTTCACCCCTCCACTTT. Protein: CASSQVAGGLGSPLHF. V and J are TRBV3-1 (or the pseudogene TRBV3-2) and TRBJ1-6; the match to TRBD1 covers 7 bases. The trim removed 1 base at V and 9 bases at J, leaving 9 bases unmatched. Germline V gene lookup returns CDR1 LGHDT and CDR2 YNNKEL (reference sequence). This CDR3 region has 16 residues.

V gene TRBV14 combines with J gene TRBJ1-2; D might be TRBD1 (5 bases). This CDR3 is built from 14 residues. V dropped 2 bases and J dropped 5 bases, with 12 bases sitting between them. CDR1 is SGHDN and CDR2 is FVKESK in the germline V gene. CDR3 region: CASSQPGLRYGYTF. In DNA, the CDR3 is TGTGCCAGCAGCCAACCAGGGTTACGGTATGGCTACACCTTC.

The sample holds a few counts of this clone. J is TRBJ1-1 and V is TRBV9, with D tentatively TRBD1 (6 bases). With 0 bases removed from V and 1 base from J, the gap between germline ends came to 13 bases. The CDR3 length is 16 residues. Germline V lookup: CDR1 SGDLS, CDR2 YYNGEE. The CDR3 reads CASSVAPGTPNTEAFF. The CDR3 bases are TGTGCCAGCAGCGTAGCCCCTGGGACACCGAACACTGAAGCTTTCTTT.